In its sample, the clone carrying this T cell receptor beta chain was seen a few times. Generated by immunoSEQ multiplex PCR, the TCRdb table keeps only in-frame clones and is missing some. The table records about 81,000 clones, about 84% of them present only once. The data derive from a study of blood T cell repertoires in COVID-19. Study overall: Italy, Spain and the United States were the sources of the convalescent and acute COVID-19 samples.

The CDR3 length is 14 residues. V dropped 0 bases and J dropped 1 base, with 7 bases sitting between them. The germline CDR1 and CDR2 sequences are GTSNPN and SVGIG (reference sequence). The clonotype comes from a woman in her 70s with acute or convalescent COVID-19. The material sequenced was peripheral blood. The V and J genes are TRBV30 and TRBJ1-5, with D unresolved. CDR3 protein: CAWSVGGSNQPQHF. Here the CDR3 DNA reads TGTGCCTGGAGTGTAGGAGGAAGCAATCAGCCCCAGCATTTT.